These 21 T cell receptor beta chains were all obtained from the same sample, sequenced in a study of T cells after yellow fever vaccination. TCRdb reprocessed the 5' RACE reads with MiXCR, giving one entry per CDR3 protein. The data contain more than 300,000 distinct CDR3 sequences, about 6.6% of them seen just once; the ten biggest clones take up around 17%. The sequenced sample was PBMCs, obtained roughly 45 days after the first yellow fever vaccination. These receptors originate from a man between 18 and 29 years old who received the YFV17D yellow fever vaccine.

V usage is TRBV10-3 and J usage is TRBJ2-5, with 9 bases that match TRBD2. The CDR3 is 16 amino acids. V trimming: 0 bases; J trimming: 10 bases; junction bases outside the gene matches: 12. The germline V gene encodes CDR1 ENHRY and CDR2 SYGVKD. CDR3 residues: CAISESTQRGARGQYF. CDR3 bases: TGTGCCATCAGTGAGTCCACCCAGCGGGGGGCCCGGGGCCAGTACTTC.

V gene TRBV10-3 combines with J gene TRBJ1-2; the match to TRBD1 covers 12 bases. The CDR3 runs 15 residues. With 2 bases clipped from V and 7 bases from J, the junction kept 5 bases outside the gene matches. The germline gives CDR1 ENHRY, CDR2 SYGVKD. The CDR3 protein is CAISETGTGGFGYTF. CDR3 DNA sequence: TGTGCCATCAGTGAGACCGGGACAGGGGGCTTTGGCTACACCTTC.

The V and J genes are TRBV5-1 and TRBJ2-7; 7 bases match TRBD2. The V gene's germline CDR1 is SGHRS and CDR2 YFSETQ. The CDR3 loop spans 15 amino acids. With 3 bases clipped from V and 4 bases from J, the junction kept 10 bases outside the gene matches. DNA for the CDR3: TGCGCCAGCAGCTCCCCTGGGGAGGGGATTTACGAGCAGTACTTC. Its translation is CASSSPGEGIYEQYF.

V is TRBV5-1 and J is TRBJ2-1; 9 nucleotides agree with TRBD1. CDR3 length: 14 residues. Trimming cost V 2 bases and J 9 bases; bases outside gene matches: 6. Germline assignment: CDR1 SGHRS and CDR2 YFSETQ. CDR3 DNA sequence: TGCGCCAGCAGCTTAGACAGGGGGAATGGTGAGCAGTTCTTC. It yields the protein CASSLDRGNGEQFF.

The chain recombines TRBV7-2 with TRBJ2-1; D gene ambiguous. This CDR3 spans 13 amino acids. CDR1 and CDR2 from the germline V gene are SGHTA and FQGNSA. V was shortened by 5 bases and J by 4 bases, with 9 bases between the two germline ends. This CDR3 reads CASSPPIYNEQFF. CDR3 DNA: TGTGCCAGCAGCCCGCCGATATACAATGAGCAGTTCTTC.

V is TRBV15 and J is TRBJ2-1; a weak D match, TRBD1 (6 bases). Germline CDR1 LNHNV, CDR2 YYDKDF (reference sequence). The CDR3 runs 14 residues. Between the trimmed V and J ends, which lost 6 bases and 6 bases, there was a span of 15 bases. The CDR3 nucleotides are TGTGCCACCAGTACAGGGATCCTGTCCAATGAGCAGTTCTTC. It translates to CATSTGILSNEQFF.

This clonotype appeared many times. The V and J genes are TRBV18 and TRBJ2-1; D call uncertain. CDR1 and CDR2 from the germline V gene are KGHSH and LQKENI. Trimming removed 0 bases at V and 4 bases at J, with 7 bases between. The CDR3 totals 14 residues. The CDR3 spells CASSPPTGYNEQFF. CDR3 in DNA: TGTGCCAGCTCACCACCGACTGGGTACAATGAGCAGTTCTTC.

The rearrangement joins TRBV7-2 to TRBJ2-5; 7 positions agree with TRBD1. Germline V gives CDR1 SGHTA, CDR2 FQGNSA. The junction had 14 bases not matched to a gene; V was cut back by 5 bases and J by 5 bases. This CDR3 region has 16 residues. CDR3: CASSGRGSGVRETQYF. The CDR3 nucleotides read TGTGCCAGCAGCGGCAGGGGGTCCGGGGTTCGGGAGACCCAGTACTTC.

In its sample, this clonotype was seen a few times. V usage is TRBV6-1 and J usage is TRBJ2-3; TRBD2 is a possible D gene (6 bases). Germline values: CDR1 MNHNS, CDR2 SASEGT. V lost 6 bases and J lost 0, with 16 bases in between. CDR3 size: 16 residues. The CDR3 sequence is CASSHRRDLSTDTQYF. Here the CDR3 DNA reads TGTGCCAGCAGCCACCGGAGGGACTTAAGCACAGATACGCAGTATTTT.

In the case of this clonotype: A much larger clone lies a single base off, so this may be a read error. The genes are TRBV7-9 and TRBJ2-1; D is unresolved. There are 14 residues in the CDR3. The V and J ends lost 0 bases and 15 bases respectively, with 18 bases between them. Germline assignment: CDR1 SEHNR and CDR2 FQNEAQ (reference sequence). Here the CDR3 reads CASSLALGWIPRFF. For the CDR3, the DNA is TGTGCCAGCAGCTTAGCACTTGGCTGGATCCCGAGGTTCTTC.

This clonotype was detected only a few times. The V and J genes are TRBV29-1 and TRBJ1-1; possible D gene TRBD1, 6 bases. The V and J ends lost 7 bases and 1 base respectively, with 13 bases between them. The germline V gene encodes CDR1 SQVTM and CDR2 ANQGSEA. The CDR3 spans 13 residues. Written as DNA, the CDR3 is TGCAGCGCAGGACAGTCTACGAACACTGAAGCTTTCTTT. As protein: CSAGQSTNTEAFF.

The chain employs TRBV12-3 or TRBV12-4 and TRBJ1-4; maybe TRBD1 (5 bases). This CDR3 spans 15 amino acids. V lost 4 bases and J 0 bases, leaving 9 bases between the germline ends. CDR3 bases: TGTGCCAGCAGTTGGAGGGGAACAACTAATGAAAAACTGTTTTTT. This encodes CASSWRGTTNEKLFF.

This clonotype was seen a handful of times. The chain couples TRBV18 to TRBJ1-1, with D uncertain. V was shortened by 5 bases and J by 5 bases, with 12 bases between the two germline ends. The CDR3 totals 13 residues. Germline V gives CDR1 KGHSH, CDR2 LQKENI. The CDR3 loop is CASSSSERTEAFF. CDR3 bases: TGTGCCAGCTCATCATCCGAGCGGACTGAAGCTTTCTTT.

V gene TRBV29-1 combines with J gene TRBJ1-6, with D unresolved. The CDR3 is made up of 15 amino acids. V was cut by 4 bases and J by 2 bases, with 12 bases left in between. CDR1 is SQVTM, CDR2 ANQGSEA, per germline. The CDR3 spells CSVGEAPTYNSPLHF. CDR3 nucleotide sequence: TGCAGCGTTGGGGAGGCGCCGACCTATAATTCACCCCTCCACTTT. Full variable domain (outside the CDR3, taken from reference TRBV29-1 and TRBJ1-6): SAVISQKPSRDICQRGTSLTIQCQVDSQVTMMFWYRQQPGQSLTLIATANQGSEATYESGFVIDKFPISRPNLTFSTLTVSNMSPEDSSIYLCSVGEAPTYNSPLHFGNGTRLTVT.

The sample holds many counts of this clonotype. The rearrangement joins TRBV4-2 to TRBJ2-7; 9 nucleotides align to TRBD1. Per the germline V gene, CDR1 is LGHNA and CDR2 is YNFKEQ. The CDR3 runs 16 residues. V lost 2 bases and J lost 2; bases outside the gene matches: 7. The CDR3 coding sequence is TGTGCCAGCAGCCAAAGGACAGGGGCTGTCACCTACGAGCAGTACTTC. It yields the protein CASSQRTGAVTYEQYF.

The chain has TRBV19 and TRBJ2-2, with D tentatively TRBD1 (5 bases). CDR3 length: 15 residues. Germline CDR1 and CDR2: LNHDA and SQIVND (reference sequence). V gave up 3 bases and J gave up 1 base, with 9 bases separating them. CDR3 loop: CASSIQGLNTGELFF. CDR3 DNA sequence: TGTGCCAGTAGTATCCAGGGCCTGAACACCGGGGAGCTGTTTTTT.

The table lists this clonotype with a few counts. In DNA, the CDR3 is TGTGCCAGCAGCCAAGGGACCGCAAGAACCGGGGAGCTGTTTTTT. Protein product: CASSQGTARTGELFF. J is TRBJ2-2 and V is TRBV5-4, with D perhaps given as TRBD1 or TRBD2 (5 bases each). This CDR3 has 15 amino acids. V shed 4 bases and J shed 5 bases, with 15 bases lying between them. Looked up from germline, CDR1 is SGHNT and CDR2 is YYREEE (reference sequence).

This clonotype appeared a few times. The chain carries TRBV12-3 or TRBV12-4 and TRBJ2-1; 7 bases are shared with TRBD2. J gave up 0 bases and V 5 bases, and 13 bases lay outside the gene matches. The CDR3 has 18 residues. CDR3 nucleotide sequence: TGTGCCAGCAGTGCGCTTCCTGGGCGGGGGAGCTCCTACAATGAGCAGTTCTTC. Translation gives CASSALPGRGSSYNEQFF.

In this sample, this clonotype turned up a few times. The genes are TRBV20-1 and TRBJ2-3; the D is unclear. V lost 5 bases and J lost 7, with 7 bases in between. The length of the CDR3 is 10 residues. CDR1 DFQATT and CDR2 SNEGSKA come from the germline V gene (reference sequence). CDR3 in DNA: TGCAGTGCTTTCTCTAATACGCAGTATTTT. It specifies CSAFSNTQYF.

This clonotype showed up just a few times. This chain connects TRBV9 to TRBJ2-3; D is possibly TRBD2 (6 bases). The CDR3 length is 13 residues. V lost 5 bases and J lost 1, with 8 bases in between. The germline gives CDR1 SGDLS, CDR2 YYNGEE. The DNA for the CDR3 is TGTGCCAGCAGTCGGGAGCGCACAGATACGCAGTATTTT. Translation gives CASSRERTDTQYF.

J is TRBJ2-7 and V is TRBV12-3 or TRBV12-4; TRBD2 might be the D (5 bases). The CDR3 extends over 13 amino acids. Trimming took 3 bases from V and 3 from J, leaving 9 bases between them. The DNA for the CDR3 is TGTGCCAGCAGTTTTGGGAGAAACTACGAGCAGTACTTC. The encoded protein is CASSFGRNYEQYF.